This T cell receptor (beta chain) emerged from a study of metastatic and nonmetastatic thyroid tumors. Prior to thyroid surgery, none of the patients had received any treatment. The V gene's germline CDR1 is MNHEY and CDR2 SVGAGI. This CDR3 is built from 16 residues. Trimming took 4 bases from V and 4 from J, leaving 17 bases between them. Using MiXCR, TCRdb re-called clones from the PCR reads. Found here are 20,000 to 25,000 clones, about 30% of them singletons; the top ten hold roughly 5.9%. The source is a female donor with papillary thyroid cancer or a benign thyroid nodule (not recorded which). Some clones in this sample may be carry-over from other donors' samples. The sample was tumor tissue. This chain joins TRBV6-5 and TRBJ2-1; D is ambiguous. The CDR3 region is CASSLSIVNSYNEQFF. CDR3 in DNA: TGTGCCAGCAGTTTGTCGATTGTGAACTCATACAATGAGCAGTTCTTC.